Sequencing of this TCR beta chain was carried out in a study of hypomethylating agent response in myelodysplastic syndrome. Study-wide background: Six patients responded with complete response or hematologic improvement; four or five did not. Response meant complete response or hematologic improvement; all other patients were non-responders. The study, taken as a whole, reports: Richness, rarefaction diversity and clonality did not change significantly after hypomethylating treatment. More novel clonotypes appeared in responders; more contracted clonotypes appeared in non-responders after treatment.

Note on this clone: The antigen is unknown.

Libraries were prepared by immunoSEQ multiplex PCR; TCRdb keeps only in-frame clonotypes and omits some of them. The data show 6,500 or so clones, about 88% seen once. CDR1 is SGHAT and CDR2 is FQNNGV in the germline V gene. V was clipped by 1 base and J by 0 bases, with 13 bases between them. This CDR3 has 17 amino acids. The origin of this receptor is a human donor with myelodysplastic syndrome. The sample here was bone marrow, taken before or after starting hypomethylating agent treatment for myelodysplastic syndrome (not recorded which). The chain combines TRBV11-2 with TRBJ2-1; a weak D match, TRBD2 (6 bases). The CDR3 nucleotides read TGTGCCAGCAGCTTAGGTTACGGGGGAAACTCCTACAATGAGCAGTTCTTC. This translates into CASSLGYGGNSYNEQFF.